This T cell receptor (beta chain) is from a study of T-cell reconstitution after alpha-beta-depleted transplantation in children. Study-level results: Expanded graft clones numbering several hundred reportedly gave rise to alpha-beta T cells about two months after transplant. Certain patients had high TCRbeta diversity at day 60, and it came from recipient T cells and thymic progenitors that survived. T-cell counts and diversity at one year following transplant were attributed mainly to newly produced T cells.

The authors prepared the TCRbeta library with unique molecular identifiers. Each CDR3 protein is one row after TCRdb ran MiXCR on the PCR reads. The sample lists some 450,000 distinct CDR3 sequences, about 45% seen once, with 27% in the top ten. Details on this clonotype: No antigen is known for it.

From germline, CDR1 is SGHDT and CDR2 YYEEEE. Germline trimming cut 4 bases from V and 2 bases from J; bases unmatched to any gene: 8. CDR3 length equals 15 residues. V is TRBV5-6 and J is TRBJ2-7, with 8 positions matching TRBD2. The sample here was PBMCs, taken before TCRalphabeta/CD19-depleted stem cell transplant. This TCR derives from a girl aged 2 to 10 with aplastic anemia, due to receive a stem cell transplant. This CDR3 is CASSHAPGGAYEQYF. The CDR3 nucleotides read TGTGCCAGCAGCCACGCCCCGGGAGGGGCCTACGAGCAGTACTTC.